The clone carrying this T cell receptor beta chain was seen at least ten times. Construction of the TCRbeta library involved unique molecular identifiers. TCRdb redid the calling of the PCR reads with MiXCR, one entry per CDR3 protein. The sample shows just under 550,000 distinct CDR3 sequences, about 17% of them seen only once. This sample was included in a study of T-cell reconstitution after alpha-beta-depleted transplantation in children. The ends lost 5 bases at V and 6 bases at J; junction bases unmatched: 4. This CDR3 has 13 residues. The source was PBMCs from the stem cell graft donor, collected from the stem cell graft. This TCR came from a human donor who donated a stem cell graft to a child with acute lymphoblastic leukemia. The rearrangement links TRBV12-3 or TRBV12-4 to TRBJ1-2, with 9 bases identical to TRBD1. This chain's CDR3 is CASSTTGGNGYTF. The CDR3 coding sequence is TGTGCCAGCAGTACGACAGGGGGAAATGGCTACACCTTC.